These T cell receptor beta chains were read from a single sample in a study of prognosis after radiotherapy for stage I lung cancer. TCRdb passed the multiplex PCR reads through MiXCR, listing each CDR3 protein once. This sample has 25,000 to 30,000 distinct CDR3 sequences; 35% to 50% occur once, and the top ten carry about 31%. Sequencing was performed on PBMCs, taken before or after stereotactic body radiation therapy (not recorded which). Source of these receptors: a donor aged 50 or older with non-small cell lung cancer. Both conserved end residues are part of each CDR3. The D gene is left open where the match is weak. Clone size is not always given. Where it is, it says once, few, many or a class for expanded clones.

abundance,v_gene,d_gene,j_gene,CDR3aa,CDR3nt
many,TRBV7-9,-,TRBJ2-7,CASILFNTEKYEQYF,TGTGCCAGCATCCTTTTTAACACCGAGAAATACGAGCAGTACTTC
many,TRBV11-2,TRBD1,TRBJ2-2,CATRQGNAGELFF,TGTGCCACGCGACAGGGAAATGCCGGGGAGCTGTTTTTT
-,TRBV20-1,-,TRBJ2-3,CSDELDETYTQYF,TGCAGTGATGAATTAGACGAAACTTATACGCAGTATTTT
many,TRBV30,TRBD1,TRBJ2-7,CAWQGASNEQYF,TGTGCCTGGCAGGGGGCGTCGAACGAGCAGTACTTC
many,TRBV5-1,-,TRBJ2-5,CASSLSFRETQYF,TGCGCCAGCAGCTTGTCGTTCCGAGAGACCCAGTACTTC
many,TRBV29-1,TRBD2,TRBJ2-1,CSVGAHGTGGSYNEQFF,TGCAGCGTCGGAGCTCACGGGACGGGAGGCTCCTACAATGAGCAGTTCTTC
many,TRBV14,-,TRBJ1-4,CASSQDGDDGYEKLFF,TGTGCCAGCAGCCAAGATGGGGACGACGGATATGAAAAACTGTTTTTT
-,TRBV27,TRBD1,TRBJ1-6,CASSFGRDRSSPLHF,TGTGCCAGCAGTTTCGGAAGGGACAGGAGCTCACCCCTCCACTTT
many,TRBV6-5,-,TRBJ1-6,CASSYESGSPLHF,TGTGCCAGCAGTTACGAATCGGGCTCACCCCTCCACTTT
once,TRBV11-1,TRBD1,TRBJ2-5,CASSPGQGEETQYF,TGTGCCAGCAGCCCTGGACAGGGAGAAGAGACCCAGTACTTC
-,TRBV9,-,TRBJ2-3,CASSVVGVGTDTQYF,TGTGCCAGCAGCGTAGTTGGGGTGGGCACAGATACGCAGTATTTT
-,TRBV6-1,TRBD2,TRBJ2-1,CASSDGTSVEQFF,TGTGCCAGCAGTGACGGGACTAGCGTCGAGCAGTTCTTC
medium-sized,TRBV6-2/TRBV6-3,-,TRBJ2-7,CASSYVGSTYEQYF,TGTGCCAGCAGTTACGTGGGCAGTACCTACGAGCAGTACTTC
-,TRBV5-1,-,TRBJ2-3,CASSLGHTNRVQDTQYF,TGCGCCAGCAGCTTGGGCCACACAAACAGGGTTCAAGATACGCAGTATTTT
many,TRBV4-1,TRBD1,TRBJ2-2,CASSRPDRGAFPGELFF,TGCGCCAGCAGCCGACCCGACAGGGGGGCTTTTCCCGGGGAGCTGTTTTTT
-,TRBV6-2/TRBV6-3,-,TRBJ2-3,CAGRLQSFTDTQYF,TGTGCCGGAAGATTGCAGAGTTTCACAGATACGCAGTATTTT
-,TRBV6-1,-,TRBJ2-1,CASREGVVEVEQFF,TGTGCCAGCAGGGAGGGGGTAGTCGAGGTTGAGCAGTTCTTC
medium-sized,TRBV15,TRBD1,TRBJ2-5,CATSRGQGGETQYF,TGTGCCACCAGCAGAGGACAGGGGGGCGAGACCCAGTACTTC
many,TRBV5-1,TRBD1,TRBJ2-2,CASSLRDSDTGELFF,TGCGCCAGCAGCCTCCGGGACAGCGACACCGGGGAGCTGTTTTTT
many,TRBV9,TRBD2,TRBJ2-3,CASSVLAGVEGDTQYF,TGTGCCAGCAGCGTACTAGCGGGAGTCGAGGGAGATACGCAGTATTTT
many,TRBV7-9,-,TRBJ2-1,CASSLVALHNEQFF,TGTGCCAGCAGCCTGGTTGCCCTGCACAATGAGCAGTTCTTC
medium-sized,TRBV20-1,-,TRBJ1-2,CSARDFQGPYGYTF,TGCAGTGCTAGAGATTTTCAGGGCCCCTATGGCTACACCTTC
many,TRBV7-2,-,TRBJ1-5,CASSFFRVDQPQHF,TGTGCCAGCAGCTTTTTCAGGGTGGATCAGCCCCAGCATTTT
many,TRBV6-1,TRBD1,TRBJ1-2,CASTRTGDNYGYTF,TGTGCCAGCACCCGGACAGGGGATAACTATGGCTACACCTTC
-,TRBV30,TRBD2,TRBJ2-1,CAWTSGYNEQFF,TGTGCCTGGACTAGCGGTTACAATGAGCAGTTCTTC
many,TRBV6-5,TRBD2,TRBJ2-2,CASSSNRRDKLAGGNTGAELFF,TGTGCCAGCAGTTCAAACCGACGGGACAAATTAGCGGGAGGGAACACCGGGGCGGAGCTGTTTTTT
many,TRBV27,TRBD2,TRBJ2-5,CASSLITSGRKETQYF,TGTGCCAGCAGTTTAATAACTAGCGGGAGAAAAGAGACCCAGTACTTC
-,TRBV19,-,TRBJ2-6,CASSVTVANVLTF,TGTGCCAGTAGTGTAACCGTGGCCAACGTCCTGACTTTC
many,TRBV5-6,TRBD1,TRBJ1-3,CASSGRGTGNTIYF,TGTGCCAGCAGCGGCAGGGGGACTGGAAACACCATATATTTT
many,TRBV20-1,-,TRBJ2-5,CSAPPGGPRKGTQYF,TGCAGTGCCCCGCCCGGGGGACCCAGGAAGGGGACCCAGTACTTC
many,TRBV6-1,-,TRBJ2-7,CASSLTTLPNYEQYF,TGTGCCAGCAGTCTCACTACGCTTCCTAACTACGAGCAGTACTTC
-,TRBV28,-,TRBJ2-1,CASKREATYNEQFF,TGTGCCAGCAAACGAGAGGCTACCTACAATGAGCAGTTCTTC
many,TRBV27,-,TRBJ2-7,CASSIMVESEQYF,TGTGCCAGCAGTATAATGGTGGAGAGCGAGCAGTACTTC
many,TRBV19,-,TRBJ2-5,CASSQQGMETQYF,TGTGCCAGTAGCCAACAGGGTATGGAGACCCAGTACTTC
medium-sized,TRBV11-2,-,TRBJ2-5,CASSIEGGERETQYF,TGTGCCAGCAGCATAGAAGGGGGGGAGCGAGAGACCCAGTACTTC
many,TRBV6-2/TRBV6-3,TRBD2,TRBJ2-7,CASSYIRGRAYEQYF,TGTGCCAGCAGTTACATTCGCGGGAGGGCCTACGAGCAGTACTTC
many,TRBV11-2,-,TRBJ2-3,CASSLDGFLYSTDTQYF,TGTGCCAGCAGCTTAGATGGGTTTCTCTACAGCACAGATACGCAGTATTTT
-,TRBV2,-,TRBJ2-7,CASSSDRGTYEQYF,TGTGCCAGCAGTTCCGACCGGGGCACCTACGAGCAGTACTTC
many,TRBV29-1,TRBD2,TRBJ2-2,CSVLAGGPSTGELFF,TGCAGCGTCCTAGCGGGAGGGCCCTCTACCGGGGAGCTGTTTTTT
many,TRBV27,-,TRBJ1-1,CASSLFLATEAFF,TGTGCCAGCAGTTTATTTTTGGCAACTGAAGCTTTCTTT
many,TRBV19,-,TRBJ2-1,CASSVGTHSYNEQFF,TGTGCCAGTAGTGTGGGGACTCATTCCTACAATGAGCAGTTCTTC
many,TRBV10-2,-,TRBJ2-7,CASSESSYEQYF,TGCGCCAGCAGTGAGTCTTCCTACGAGCAGTACTTC
-,TRBV5-6,TRBD2,TRBJ2-1,CASSSVLSGGASEQFF,TGTGCCAGCAGTAGTGTCCTTAGCGGGGGGGCGAGTGAGCAGTTCTTC
-,TRBV6-1,-,TRBJ2-1,CASSEEQYRGQFF,TGTGCCAGCAGTGAAGAGCAGTACCGTGGGCAGTTCTTC
-,TRBV5-1,TRBD2,TRBJ2-6,CASSLRAGGSGVNVLTF,TGCGCCAGCAGCTTGAGGGCGGGAGGGTCAGGGGTCAACGTCCTTACTTTC
-,TRBV13,-,TRBJ2-3,CASSRRKGRSSFEFTDTQYF,TGTGCCAGCAGCCGTCGAAAAGGCCGTTCTTCCTTCGAATTCACAGATACGCAGTATTTT
many,TRBV4-3,TRBD2,TRBJ2-3,CASSPQTLAGGLTDTQYF,TGCGCCAGCAGCCCCCAGACTTTAGCGGGAGGACTCACAGATACGCAGTATTTT
many,TRBV4-1,-,TRBJ1-6,CASSLTVRDSPLHF,TGCGCCAGCAGCCTGACAGTGAGGGATTCACCCCTCCACTTT
-,TRBV6-4,-,TRBJ2-3,CASSEEGSDTQYF,TGTGCCAGCAGTGAGGAGGGATCAGATACGCAGTATTTT
many,TRBV20-1,TRBD2,TRBJ2-3,CSARGEGGPDTQYF,TGCAGTGCTAGGGGGGAGGGCGGCCCAGATACGCAGTATTTT
few,TRBV29-1,-,TRBJ2-2,CSVELGNTGELFF,TGCAGCGTTGAGCTGGGGAACACCGGGGAGCTGTTTTTT
many,TRBV18,-,TRBJ2-7,CASSPGGDEQYF,TGTGCCAGCTCACCAGGAGGGGACGAGCAGTACTTC
many,TRBV7-3,-,TRBJ1-1,CASSAGRNTEAFF,TGTGCCAGCAGCGCTGGGAGGAACACTGAAGCTTTCTTT
-,TRBV6-8,TRBD1,TRBJ1-3,CASSYPIIRQGLSGNTIYF,TGTGCCAGCAGTTACCCTATAATACGACAGGGGCTGTCGGGAAACACCATATATTTT
many,TRBV6-1,-,TRBJ2-3,CASSNTGPDTQYF,TGTGCCAGCAGTAACACAGGACCAGATACGCAGTATTTT
many,TRBV4-3,-,TRBJ2-1,CASSRRSPSYNEQFF,TGCGCCAGCAGCCGCCGAAGCCCCTCCTACAATGAGCAGTTCTTC
many,TRBV2,-,TRBJ2-5,CASSEARLGGSREETQYF,TGTGCCAGCAGTGAAGCGCGGCTAGGCGGGTCGCGGGAAGAGACCCAGTACTTC